Sequencing of this TCR beta chain was carried out in a study of T cells after yellow fever vaccination. In the study overall: Fractions with few cells were prepared using SMART-Seq v4 Ultra Low Input.

Template-switching 5'RACE yielded the TCR cDNA; a universal primer site and UMIs were added in the process. TCRdb called the 5' RACE reads again in MiXCR, with one record for every CDR3 protein. The sample lists over 300,000 distinct CDR3 sequences, approximately 7% seen once, with 15% to 20% in the top ten. This clonotype was counted many times. Its antigen is not known. General observations from the study: Clones that expanded after primary vaccination mostly reappeared after the booster (roughly 96% CD4, roughly 90% CD8).

Deletions cut 2 bases from V and 0 bases from J, with 9 bases between. The germline V gene has CDR1 MDHEN and CDR2 SYDVKM. The CDR3 runs to 15 residues. The sample in question was PBMCs, obtained roughly 46 days after the first yellow fever vaccination. The receptor was derived from a man aged 18 to 35 who received the YFV17D yellow fever vaccine. The rearrangement joins TRBV28 to TRBJ2-3; no clear D gene. Here the CDR3 reads CASSLPAASTDTQYF. For the CDR3, the DNA is TGTGCCAGCAGTTTACCGGCCGCTAGCACAGATACGCAGTATTTT.